The clone carrying this T cell receptor (beta chain) was seen a handful of times. Assay used: immunoSEQ multiplex PCR; TCRdb lists only in-frame clones, some missing. The data hold about 2.2 million clones, with around 93% observed a single time. This entry is derived from a study of shared clonotypes between healthy human individuals. Terminally differentiated effector memory CD45RA+ cells were left out of the naive CD8 fraction, which was CD45RO-negative and positively selected for CCR7. The study enrolled healthy HIV-negative adults without recent acute infections or vaccinations as donors. From germline, CDR1 is SEHNR and CDR2 FQNEAQ (reference sequence). This CDR3 spans 15 amino acids. V shed 5 bases and J shed 2 bases, with 12 bases lying between them.

Sequenced input: naive CD8+ T cells from PBMCs. This chain connects TRBV7-9 to TRBJ2-2; a weak D match, TRBD1 (6 bases). The origin of this receptor is a man between 18 and 29 years old in good health. Some clones in this sample may be carry-over from other donors' samples. CDR3 amino acids: CASSPTQGNTGELFF. The CDR3 DNA is TGTGCCAGCAGCCCGACACAGGGAAACACCGGGGAGCTGTTTTTT.